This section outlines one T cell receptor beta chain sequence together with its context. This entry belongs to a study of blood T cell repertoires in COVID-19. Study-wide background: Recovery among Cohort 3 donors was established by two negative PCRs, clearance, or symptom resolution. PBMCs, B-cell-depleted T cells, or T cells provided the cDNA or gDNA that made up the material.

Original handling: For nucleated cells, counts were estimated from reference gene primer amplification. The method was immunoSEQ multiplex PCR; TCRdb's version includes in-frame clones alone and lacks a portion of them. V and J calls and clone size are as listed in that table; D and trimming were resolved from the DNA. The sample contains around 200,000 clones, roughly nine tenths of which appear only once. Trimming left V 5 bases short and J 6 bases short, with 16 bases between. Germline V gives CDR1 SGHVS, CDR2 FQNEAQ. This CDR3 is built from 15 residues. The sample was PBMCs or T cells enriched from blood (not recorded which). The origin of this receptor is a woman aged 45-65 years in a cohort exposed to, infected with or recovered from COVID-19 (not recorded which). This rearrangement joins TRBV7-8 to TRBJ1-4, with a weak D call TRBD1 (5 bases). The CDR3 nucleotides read TGTGCCAGCAGCCCCGACAGAACATGGGATGAAAAACTGTTTTTT. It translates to CASSPDRTWDEKLFF.